The rows below give T cell receptor beta chains drawn from one sample of a study of T-cell memory formation after mild COVID-19. TCRdb recomputed calls from the 5' RACE reads with MiXCR, one row per CDR3 protein. The profile covers about 190,000 distinct CDR3 sequences, with about a sixth appearing a single time and 2.4% taken by the ten largest. The sample taken for sequencing was PBMCs or a T cell subset sorted from them (not recorded which). These receptors were taken from an adult woman who had mild COVID-19 (a few samples of this study predate the infection). Cell type and time point are not known. CDR3s leave out the opening cysteine and the closing phenylalanine or tryptophan. Expanded clones get a size class; other rows say once, few or many, or leave the size out.

v_call,j_call,clone_size,cdr3_aa
TRBV19,TRBJ2-4,NA,ASSSTSGVIQNIQY
TRBV12-5,TRBJ2-6,NA,ASGLVLTSGNSGANVLT
TRBV6-6,TRBJ2-5,few,ASRQSRDQETQY
TRBV7-2,TRBJ2-2,few,ASSLQSTANTGELF
TRBV2,TRBJ1-5,NA,ASREDTRNQPQH
TRBV25-1,TRBJ1-6,few,ASSDSQGASNSPLH
TRBV11-1,TRBJ2-3,NA,ASSLIAGGRTDTQY
TRBV5-6,TRBJ2-7,NA,ASSLRFAGGYKQY
TRBV24-1,TRBJ2-5,many,ATSDAGTSEQETQY
TRBV12-3/TRBV12-4,TRBJ2-7,few,ASSLSSGGRSYEQY
TRBV6-2/TRBV6-3,TRBJ2-7,NA,ASRRTGGPYEQY
TRBV12-3/TRBV12-4,TRBJ2-2,NA,ASSAGGPNTGELF
TRBV30,TRBJ2-5,few,AWSPWDQETQY
TRBV5-1,TRBJ2-5,few,ASSWDMGWSQY
TRBV18,TRBJ2-7,NA,ASSPFRAYEQY
TRBV11-2,TRBJ1-6,NA,ASSPGTGGWRLDNSPLH
TRBV6-5,TRBJ2-7,NA,ASSPRRRGTYEQY
TRBV7-2,TRBJ1-1,NA,ASSYRGPGNTEAF
TRBV20-1,TRBJ2-2,many,SARSLSSGGGTGELF
TRBV7-9,TRBJ2-3,few,ASSHLPKTGRTDTQY
TRBV5-1,TRBJ2-7,few,ASSSATGPYEQY
TRBV6-5,TRBJ2-3,NA,ASSHSGPDTQY
TRBV6-1,TRBJ2-1,NA,ASSPFVAGKNEQF
TRBV4-1,TRBJ2-4,few,ASSQTGTSGGAKNIQY
TRBV24-1,TRBJ1-2,NA,ATSDFSQGYGYT
TRBV15,TRBJ1-2,few,ATRDGGNYGYT
TRBV5-1,TRBJ2-3,NA,ASRTSGVPRDTQY
TRBV7-3,TRBJ2-2,NA,ASSLFKNTGELF
TRBV5-1,TRBJ1-4,few,ASSPFGSPNEKLF
TRBV9,TRBJ2-1,NA,ASSVGAGGAPRSYNEQF
TRBV30,TRBJ1-1,NA,AWSERKAF
TRBV7-2,TRBJ2-7,NA,ASSYNGLSYEQY
TRBV5-6,TRBJ1-5,NA,ASSLRYSNQPQH
TRBV7-2,TRBJ2-7,NA,ASSLAARDRGGHEQY
TRBV12-3/TRBV12-4,TRBJ2-5,NA,ASSFWSGGETQY
TRBV25-1,TRBJ2-2,many,ASSEIAEGRTGELF
TRBV20-1,TRBJ1-2,few,SARARTDYGYT
TRBV5-1,TRBJ2-5,few,ASSNPGGWETQY
TRBV20-1,TRBJ2-5,many,SVGETQY